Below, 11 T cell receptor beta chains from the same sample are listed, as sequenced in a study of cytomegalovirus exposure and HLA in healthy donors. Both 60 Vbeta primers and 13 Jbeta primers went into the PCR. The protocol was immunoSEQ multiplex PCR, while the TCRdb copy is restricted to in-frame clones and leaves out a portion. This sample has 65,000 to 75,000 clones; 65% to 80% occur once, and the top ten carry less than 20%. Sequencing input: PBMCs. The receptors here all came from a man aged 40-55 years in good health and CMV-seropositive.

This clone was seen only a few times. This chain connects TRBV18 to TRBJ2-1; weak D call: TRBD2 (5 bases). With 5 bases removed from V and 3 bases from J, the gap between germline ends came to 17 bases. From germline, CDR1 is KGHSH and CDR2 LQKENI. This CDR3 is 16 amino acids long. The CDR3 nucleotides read TGTGCCAGCTCATCCCCTAATCGGAGGCTCTACAATGAGCAGTTCTTC. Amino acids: CASSSPNRRLYNEQFF.

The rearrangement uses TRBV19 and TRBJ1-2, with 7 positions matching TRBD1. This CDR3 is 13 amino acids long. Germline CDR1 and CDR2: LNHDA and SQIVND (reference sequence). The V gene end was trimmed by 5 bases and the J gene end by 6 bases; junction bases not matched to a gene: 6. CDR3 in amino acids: CASSSNDRDGYTF. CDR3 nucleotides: TGTGCCAGTAGTTCTAACGACAGGGATGGCTACACCTTC.

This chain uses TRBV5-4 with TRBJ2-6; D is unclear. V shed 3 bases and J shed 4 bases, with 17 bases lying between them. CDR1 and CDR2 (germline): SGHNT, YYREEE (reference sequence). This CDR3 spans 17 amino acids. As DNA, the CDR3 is TGTGCCAGCAGCTCTTATCTCTCCGGTTCGGGGGCCAACGTCCTGACTTTC. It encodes CASSSYLSGSGANVLTF.

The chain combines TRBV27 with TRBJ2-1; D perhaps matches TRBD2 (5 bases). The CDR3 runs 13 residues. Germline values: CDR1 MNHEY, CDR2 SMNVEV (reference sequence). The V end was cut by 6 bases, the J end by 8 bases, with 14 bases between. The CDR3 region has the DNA TGTGCCAGCAGAAAAACTAGTTGGGATGAGCAGTTCTTC. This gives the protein CASRKTSWDEQFF.

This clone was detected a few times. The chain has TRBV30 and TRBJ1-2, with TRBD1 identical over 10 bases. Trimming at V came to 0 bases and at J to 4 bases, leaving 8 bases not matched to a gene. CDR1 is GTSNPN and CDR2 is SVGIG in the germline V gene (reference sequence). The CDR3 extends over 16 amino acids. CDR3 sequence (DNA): TGTGCCTGGAGTGTGGTTCGGACAGGGGGTACCTATGGCTACACCTTC. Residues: CAWSVVRTGGTYGYTF.

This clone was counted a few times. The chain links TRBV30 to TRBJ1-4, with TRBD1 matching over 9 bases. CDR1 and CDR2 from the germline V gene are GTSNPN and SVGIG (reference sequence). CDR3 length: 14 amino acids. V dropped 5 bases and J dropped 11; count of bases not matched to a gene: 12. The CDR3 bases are TGTGCCTGGGCAAGACAGGGGGGCAATTATAAACTGTTTTTT. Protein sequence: CAWARQGGNYKLFF.

CDR3 nucleotide sequence: TGTGCCAGCAGCCCCGACCGGGTAGTCTACAATGAGCAGTTCTTC. Its protein is CASSPDRVVYNEQFF. This chain joins TRBV4-2 and TRBJ2-1; D is unresolved. The CDR3 has 15 amino acids. The V end lost 4 bases, the J end lost 3 bases, and 13 bases lay between the germline ends. In germline, CDR1 is LGHNA, CDR2 YNFKEQ.

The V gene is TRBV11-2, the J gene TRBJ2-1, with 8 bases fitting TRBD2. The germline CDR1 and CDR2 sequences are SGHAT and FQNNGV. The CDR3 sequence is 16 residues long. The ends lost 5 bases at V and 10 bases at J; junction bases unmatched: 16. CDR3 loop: CASSPRATSGHGEQFF. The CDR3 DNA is TGTGCCAGCAGCCCAAGGGCCACTAGCGGTCATGGAGAGCAGTTCTTC.

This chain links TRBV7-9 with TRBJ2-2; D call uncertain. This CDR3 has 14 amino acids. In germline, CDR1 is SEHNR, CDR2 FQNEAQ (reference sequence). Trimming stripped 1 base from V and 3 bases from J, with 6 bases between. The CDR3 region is CASSLDSYTGELFF. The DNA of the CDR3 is TGTGCCAGCAGCTTAGACAGCTACACCGGGGAGCTGTTTTTT.

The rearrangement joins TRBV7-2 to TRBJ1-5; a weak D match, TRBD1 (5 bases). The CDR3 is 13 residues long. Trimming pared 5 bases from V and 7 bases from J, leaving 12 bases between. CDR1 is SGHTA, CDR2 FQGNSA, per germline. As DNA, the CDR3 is TGTGCCAGCAGCCCGGACCAGGGACAGCCCCAGCATTTT. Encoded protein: CASSPDQGQPQHF.

CDR3 loop: CAISGGEGQSSYNEQFF. The CDR3 DNA reads TGTGCCATCAGTGGGGGCGAGGGACAGAGCTCCTACAATGAGCAGTTCTTC. V is TRBV10-3 and J is TRBJ2-1; TRBD1 matches 7 bases. Germline assignment: CDR1 ENHRY and CDR2 SYGVKD. V lost 4 bases and J lost 0; bases outside the gene matches: 9. The CDR3 contains 17 residues.